This record concerns one T cell receptor (beta chain) sequence. The antigen is not known. This CDR3 has 12 residues. The germline V gene encodes CDR1 LNHDA and CDR2 SQIVND (reference sequence). Trimming shortened V by 4 bases and J by 5 bases, and 8 bases separated the two germline ends. The entry originates in a study of T cell responses to AZD1222 COVID-19 vaccine. About the research overall: Analysis merged second doses at about 4 or about 12 weeks.

Whole-study findings and limits: At baseline, just a handful of AZD1222 recipients tested seropositive.

Clones were read by immunoSEQ multiplex PCR, and TCRdb kept only the in-frame ones, dropping some. The sample records about 120,000 clones, around 87% being singletons. The chain recombines TRBV19 with TRBJ2-5, with D hard to call. This sequence was found in an adult in good health. The sequencing used peripheral blood, collected on day 0 of AZD1222 vaccination. For the CDR3, the DNA is TGTGCCAGTAGTACCGTTGGCGAGACCCAGTACTTC. It is translated as CASSTVGETQYF.